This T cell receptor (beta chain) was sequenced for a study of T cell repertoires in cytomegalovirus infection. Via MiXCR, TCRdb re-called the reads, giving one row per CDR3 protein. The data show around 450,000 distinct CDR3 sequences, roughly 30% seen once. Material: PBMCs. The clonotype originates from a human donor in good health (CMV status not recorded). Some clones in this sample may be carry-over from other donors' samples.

CDR3 loop: CASSQDPSGGAWDEQFF. The CDR3, as DNA: TGTGCCAGCAGTCAAGACCCTTCGGGGGGCGCATGGGATGAGCAGTTCTTC. The chain joins TRBV28 to TRBJ2-1; maybe TRBD2 (7 bases). V was cut by 5 bases and J by 8 bases, with 25 bases left in between. Per germline, CDR1 MDHEN and CDR2 SYDVKM. This CDR3 has 17 amino acids.